The 19 T cell receptor beta chains presented below share a single source sample, sequenced in a study of T cell repertoires in ileal Crohn's disease. Assay used: immunoSEQ multiplex PCR; TCRdb lists only in-frame clones, some missing. Here the sample spans about 14,000 clones, around three quarters being singletons. The source material was ileal tissue. The receptors here all came from an adult with Crohn's disease.

The chain links TRBV5-6 to TRBJ2-4; 7 bases match TRBD2. With V trimmed by 3 bases and J by 4 bases, 10 bases remained unmatched. This CDR3 region has 16 residues. From germline, CDR1 is SGHDT and CDR2 YYEEEE. The CDR3 sequence is CASSSGGGGPKNIQYF. DNA of the CDR3: TGTGCCAGCAGCTCGGGAGGCGGGGGTCCTAAAAACATTCAGTACTTC.

The chain employs TRBV11-2 and TRBJ2-1, with 8 bases that match TRBD2. Germline V lookup: CDR1 SGHAT, CDR2 FQNNGV. The CDR3 loop spans 13 amino acids. V was clipped by 5 bases and J by 8 bases; unmatched bases: 5. The CDR3 reads CASSPGGAYEQFF. DNA for the CDR3: TGTGCCAGCAGCCCCGGGGGGGCCTATGAGCAGTTCTTC.

The chain joins TRBV11-1 to TRBJ2-1; 8 positions agree with TRBD2. Trimming removed 4 bases from V and 3 bases from J; junction bases left unmatched: 8. The CDR3 contains 16 residues. Germline values: CDR1 SGHAT, CDR2 FQDESV (reference sequence). CDR3 amino acids: CASSSRGGGFYNEQFF. In nucleotides, the CDR3 is TGTGCCAGCAGCTCCCGAGGCGGGGGGTTCTACAATGAGCAGTTCTTC.

The rearrangement joins TRBV7-2 to TRBJ1-1, with D possibly TRBD1 on 5 matching bases. With 5 bases removed from V and 7 bases from J, the gap between germline ends came to 17 bases. Germline V gene sequence: CDR1 SGHTA, CDR2 FQGNSA. This CDR3 spans 14 amino acids. This chain's CDR3 is CASSLVRTNYEAFF. The CDR3 bases are TGTGCCAGCAGCCTGGTTCGGACAAACTATGAAGCTTTCTTT.

The J gene is TRBJ1-2, the V gene TRBV6-5, with 8 bases aligning to TRBD1. The CDR3 is made up of 14 amino acids. J was trimmed by 8 bases and V by 6 bases; bases with no gene match: 11. Looked up from germline, CDR1 is MNHEY and CDR2 is SVGAGI. CDR3 residues: CASSQRHRGKGYTF. The DNA for the CDR3 is TGTGCCAGCAGCCAGCGTCACAGGGGGAAGGGCTACACCTTC.

The rearrangement joins TRBV5-1 to TRBJ1-1; weak D call: TRBD1 (5 bases). Germline CDR1 and CDR2: SGHRS and YFSETQ. V gave up 0 bases and J gave up 4 bases, with 13 bases separating them. This CDR3 spans 15 amino acids. As DNA, the CDR3 is TGCGCCAGCAGCTTGGATCCAGGGCGATTCACTGAAGCTTTCTTT. The encoded protein is CASSLDPGRFTEAFF.

Here the CDR3 DNA reads TGTGCCAGCAGTGGAAGACCAACTAATGAAAAACTGTTTTTT. It yields the protein CASSGRPTNEKLFF. V gene TRBV6-1 combines with J gene TRBJ1-4; no definite D call. The CDR3 contains 14 residues. Germline values: CDR1 MNHNS, CDR2 SASEGT. With 4 bases removed from V and 0 bases from J, the gap between germline ends came to 6 bases.

V gene TRBV10-1 combines with J gene TRBJ2-7, with D possibly called TRBD1 or TRBD2 (6 bases each). V was clipped by 3 bases and J by 6 bases, with 9 bases between them. This CDR3 region has 12 residues. Germline V gene lookup returns CDR1 WNHNN and CDR2 SYGVQD (reference sequence). The CDR3 nucleotides read TGCGCCAGCAGTGATTGGGGGGCCGAGCAGTACTTC. Its protein product is CASSDWGAEQYF.

The chain joins TRBV19 to TRBJ1-2; the match to TRBD1 covers 7 bases. V shed 1 base, J shed 4 bases, and the junction held 6 bases outside the gene matches. This CDR3 contains 15 residues. Germline assignment: CDR1 LNHDA and CDR2 SQIVND (reference sequence). The CDR3 sequence is CASSIVGQSSYGYTF. In nucleotides, the CDR3 is TGTGCCAGTAGTATAGTGGGACAGAGCAGCTATGGCTACACCTTC.

This clone has a handful of counts. V usage is TRBV7-3 and J usage is TRBJ1-2; D not certain. This CDR3 spans 15 amino acids. Germline CDR1 and CDR2: SGHTA and FQGTGA. V lost 5 bases to trimming and J lost 3 bases, with 16 bases between them. The CDR3 region is CASSQEKNGDYGYTF. In DNA form, the CDR3 reads TGTGCCAGCAGCCAGGAAAAGAATGGGGACTATGGCTACACCTTC.

The gene calls are TRBV5-8 and TRBJ2-7, with D possibly TRBD1 on 6 matching bases. Between the trimmed V and J ends, which lost 6 bases and 2 bases, there was a span of 18 bases. This CDR3 region has 15 residues. The germline V gene has CDR1 SGHTS and CDR2 YDEGEE. The CDR3, as DNA: TGTGCCAGCACGTTACAGGGTAGCCTTCCCTACGAGCAGTACTTC. As protein: CASTLQGSLPYEQYF.

V and J are TRBV10-1 and TRBJ2-3; D might be TRBD1 (7 bases). V lost 2 bases, J lost 3 bases, and 9 bases lay in between. From germline, CDR1 is WNHNN and CDR2 SYGVQD (reference sequence). The CDR3 runs to 14 residues. The CDR3 bases are TGCGCCAGCAGTGAGCAGGGGGGTACAGATACGCAGTATTTT. This encodes CASSEQGGTDTQYF.

This clone showed up just a few times. The chain links TRBV18 to TRBJ1-5; 8 bases map to TRBD1. The CDR3 is made up of 15 amino acids. J lost 2 bases, V lost 1 base, and 1 base had no gene match. Germline-derived CDR1 and CDR2 are KGHSH and LQKENI. The CDR3 protein is CASSPQGQGNQPQHF. CDR3 coding DNA: TGTGCCAGCTCACCACAGGGACAGGGCAATCAGCCCCAGCATTTT. Full variable domain (remainder filled in from reference TRBV18 and TRBJ1-5): NAGVMQNPRHLVRRRGQEARLRCSPMKGHSHVYWYRQLPEEGLKFMVYLQKENIIDESGMPKERFSAEFPKEGPSILRIQQVVRGDSAAYFCASSPQGQGNQPQHFGDGTRLSIL.

The J gene is TRBJ1-5, the V gene TRBV6-5; no reliable D call. Trimming left V 6 bases short and J 2 bases short, with 8 bases between. This CDR3 is 13 amino acids long. The germline gives CDR1 MNHEY, CDR2 SVGAGI. This CDR3 reads CASSLDGNQPQHF. CDR3 nucleotides: TGTGCCAGCAGCCTGGACGGCAATCAGCCCCAGCATTTT.

The chain employs TRBV4-1 and TRBJ2-5; 7 bases align to TRBD2. Germline V gene lookup returns CDR1 MGHRA and CDR2 YSYEKL. J was trimmed by 5 bases and V by 4 bases; bases with no gene match: 7. The CDR3 is 14 amino acids. CDR3 amino acids: CASSPQRGGETQYF. CDR3 DNA sequence: TGCGCCAGCAGCCCTCAAAGGGGAGGGGAGACCCAGTACTTC.

The gene calls are TRBV7-9 and TRBJ2-5; 9 bases are a match to TRBD1. CDR1 and CDR2 from the germline V gene are SEHNR and FQNEAQ (reference sequence). The V gene end was trimmed by 6 bases and the J gene end by 4 bases; junction bases not matched to a gene: 9. This CDR3 has 15 residues. CDR3 sequence: CASSPRTGQGETQYF. CDR3 sequence (DNA): TGTGCCAGCAGTCCCAGGACGGGACAGGGAGAGACCCAGTACTTC.

V is TRBV27 and J is TRBJ2-7; 9 bases are shared with TRBD2. Trimming cost V 2 bases and J 7 bases; bases outside gene matches: 9. The CDR3 has 15 residues. Germline loops: CDR1 MNHEY, CDR2 SMNVEV (reference sequence). Here the CDR3 reads CASSLMRGGLGEQYF. The CDR3 DNA reads TGTGCCAGCAGTTTAATGCGGGGGGGCCTGGGTGAGCAGTACTTC.

This clone is termed medium-sized. This chain uses TRBV7-9 with TRBJ1-6; D is unclear. The V end lost 5 bases, the J end lost 10 bases, and 12 bases lay between the germline ends. CDR3 length: 13 amino acids. Germline loops: CDR1 SEHNR, CDR2 FQNEAQ (reference sequence). CDR3 sequence: CASSPPDLSPLHF. In DNA, the CDR3 is TGTGCCAGCAGCCCCCCGGATCTGTCACCCCTCCACTTT.

This clone is medium-sized. The chain recombines TRBV10-3 with TRBJ2-7; D perhaps matches TRBD2 (6 bases). This CDR3 spans 14 amino acids. V was clipped by 3 bases and J by 7 bases, with 16 bases between them. Germline V lookup: CDR1 ENHRY, CDR2 SYGVKD. This chain's CDR3 is CAISESSGVLEQYF. The CDR3 region has the DNA TGTGCCATCAGTGAAAGTAGCGGTGTCTTAGAGCAGTACTTC.